The 14 T cell receptor beta chains listed next were all sequenced from one sample in a study of T cell responses to AZD1222 COVID-19 vaccine. TCRdb's table, derived via immunoSEQ multiplex PCR, lists solely in-frame clones and lacks some. The data show roughly 75,000 clones, roughly 89% seen once. This specimen consisted of peripheral blood, obtained on day 0 of AZD1222 vaccination. These receptors were obtained from an adult in good health.

The J gene is TRBJ2-3, the V gene TRBV9; possibly TRBD2 for D (5 bases). CDR3 length: 15 amino acids. The V end lost 5 bases, the J end lost 2 bases, and 15 bases lay between the germline ends. CDR1 is SGDLS and CDR2 is YYNGEE in the germline V gene. CDR3 sequence: CASSETEVHTDTQYF. The DNA for the CDR3 is TGTGCCAGCAGTGAGACGGAGGTTCACACAGATACGCAGTATTTT.

A word on this clone: Germline and junction disagree at one end, which may indicate a read error. The chain combines TRBV7-7 with TRBJ2-3; D gene unclear. In germline, CDR1 is SSHAT, CDR2 FNYEAQ (reference sequence). CDR3 length equals 17 residues. The CDR3 coding sequence is TGTGCTAGCAGCTCTTATTCACCATATGGTGGCACAGATACGCAGTATTTT. This encodes CASSSYSPYGGTDTQYF. The full variable domain, completed using reference TRBV7-7 and TRBJ2-3, is GAGVSQSPRYKVTKRGQDVTLRCDPISSHATLYWYQQALGQGPEFLTYFNYEAQPDKSGLPSDRFSAERPEGSISTLTIQRTEQRDSAMYRCASSSYSPYGGTDTQYFGPGTRLTVL.

The rearrangement joins TRBV30 to TRBJ1-5; D unresolved. The CDR3 has 14 residues. V was shortened by 0 bases and J by 1 base, with 7 bases between the two germline ends. From germline, CDR1 is GTSNPN and CDR2 SVGIG (reference sequence). In DNA form, the CDR3 reads TGTGCCTGGAGTGTAACGGGGAGCAATCAGCCCCAGCATTTT. Amino acid sequence: CAWSVTGSNQPQHF.

A few counts support this clone. J is TRBJ1-2 and V is TRBV7-2, with TRBD1 identical over 10 bases. Germline values: CDR1 SGHTA, CDR2 FQGNSA. The CDR3 is 17 amino acids. J lost 0 bases, V lost 1 base, and 5 bases had no gene match. In DNA form, the CDR3 reads TGTGCCAGCAGCTTAGTAGGGACAGGGGCTACTAACTATGGCTACACCTTC. Amino acids: CASSLVGTGATNYGYTF.

This clone was recorded a few times. The chain carries TRBV9 and TRBJ1-2; a possible D gene is TRBD1 (5 bases). V was trimmed by 4 bases and J by 8 bases, leaving 21 bases between them. This CDR3 region has 15 residues. Germline values: CDR1 SGDLS, CDR2 YYNGEE. The CDR3 region has the DNA TGTGCCAGCAGCATCCTAGGAGGAGTTGAGGGGGGCTACACCTTC. Amino acids: CASSILGGVEGGYTF.

J is TRBJ1-3 and V is TRBV9, with D perhaps TRBD1 (5 bases). Trimming pared 2 bases from V and 0 bases from J, leaving 9 bases between. This CDR3 comprises 15 residues. Per germline, CDR1 SGDLS and CDR2 YYNGEE. The CDR3 is CASSVGTISGNTIYF. CDR3 nucleotide sequence: TGTGCCAGCAGCGTGGGGACTATCTCTGGAAACACCATATATTTT. Together with reference TRBV9 and TRBJ1-3, the CDR3 gives the full variable domain: DSGVTQTPKHLITATGQRVTLRCSPRSGDLSVYWYQQSLDQGLQFLIQYYNGEERAKGNILERFSAQQFPDLHSELNLSSLELGDSALYFCASSVGTISGNTIYFGEGSWLTVV.

This rearrangement joins TRBV11-2 to TRBJ1-4; TRBD1 matches 8 bases. The CDR3 extends over 15 amino acids. Germline CDR1 reads SGHAT; CDR2 reads FQNNGV. J gave up 10 bases and V 5 bases, and 12 bases lay outside the gene matches. The DNA of the CDR3 is TGTGCCAGCAGCCCCGGGGACAGGCGAGAGGGAAAACTGTTTTTT. This encodes CASSPGDRREGKLFF.

The V call is TRBV30, the J call TRBJ1-2; tentatively, D is TRBD1 (5 bases). V was trimmed by 1 base and J by 4 bases, leaving 16 bases between them. This CDR3 has 15 amino acids. Germline CDR1 and CDR2: GTSNPN and SVGIG (reference sequence). CDR3 sequence reads: CAWSEGGDSGYGYTF. CDR3 sequence (DNA): TGTGCCTGGAGTGAAGGAGGGGATAGCGGCTATGGCTACACCTTC.

The chain is built from TRBV6-1 and TRBJ1-4; 7 bases match TRBD1. Per the germline V gene, CDR1 is MNHNS and CDR2 is SASEGT. The CDR3 has 16 residues. The V and J ends lost 1 base and 8 bases, in that order; junction bases with no gene match: 10. CDR3 in DNA: TGTGCCAGCAGTGAAGGAGGGGGCCGTAGTCGGGAAAAACTGTTTTTT. Translated, it gives CASSEGGGRSREKLFF.

The rearrangement uses TRBV30 and TRBJ2-2; 8 bases map to TRBD1. The J segment lost 4 bases and the V segment lost 3 bases, leaving 7 bases of the junction unmatched. CDR3 size: 15 residues. The germline V gene encodes CDR1 GTSNPN and CDR2 SVGIG (reference sequence). This chain's CDR3 is CAWRKQGAGTGELFF. The CDR3 nucleotides are TGTGCCTGGAGAAAGCAGGGGGCGGGCACCGGGGAGCTGTTTTTT. Supplemented by reference TRBV30 and TRBJ2-2, the full variable domain reads SQTIHQWPATLVQPVGSPLSLECTVEGTSNPNLYWYRQAAGRGLQLLFYSVGIGQISSEVPQNLSASRPQDRQFILSSKKLLLSDSGFYLCAWRKQGAGTGELFFGEGSRLTVL.

This sequence joins TRBV28 and TRBJ1-2; D perhaps matches TRBD1 (6 bases). The ends were cut back, 7 bases at V and 0 bases at J, with 15 bases in the middle. In germline, CDR1 is MDHEN, CDR2 SYDVKM. The CDR3 totals 15 residues. The CDR3 is CASNPAGVANYGYTF. CDR3 nucleotide sequence: TGTGCCAGCAATCCGGCAGGGGTGGCTAACTATGGCTACACCTTC.

This clone was recorded only once. This sequence joins TRBV30 and TRBJ1-1, with 8 bases aligning to TRBD1. This CDR3 has 13 residues. Trimming at V came to 4 bases and at J to 3 bases, leaving 4 bases not matched to a gene. Germline CDR1 and CDR2: GTSNPN and SVGIG (reference sequence). CDR3 in amino acids: CAWNPQGDTEAFF. Here the CDR3 DNA reads TGTGCCTGGAACCCACAGGGGGACACTGAAGCTTTCTTT.

This clone was seen only a few times. The CDR3 spells CASSSGAPSQPQHF. In DNA, the CDR3 is TGTGCCAGCAGCTCGGGAGCTCCTAGTCAGCCCCAGCATTTT. V is TRBV7-9 and J is TRBJ1-5; no reliable D call. The V and J ends lost 4 bases and 6 bases respectively, with 13 bases between them. Germline V gives CDR1 SEHNR, CDR2 FQNEAQ (reference sequence). The length of the CDR3 is 14 residues.

The V and J genes are TRBV7-8 and TRBJ2-2, with 7 positions matching TRBD1. The CDR3 covers 16 residues. V shed 5 bases and J 1 base; nucleotides not matched to a gene: 7. The V gene's germline CDR1 is SGHVS and CDR2 FQNEAQ. The CDR3 loop is CASSQKQGLNTGELFF. The CDR3 DNA follows: TGTGCCAGCAGCCAAAAACAGGGGCTGAACACCGGGGAGCTGTTTTTT.